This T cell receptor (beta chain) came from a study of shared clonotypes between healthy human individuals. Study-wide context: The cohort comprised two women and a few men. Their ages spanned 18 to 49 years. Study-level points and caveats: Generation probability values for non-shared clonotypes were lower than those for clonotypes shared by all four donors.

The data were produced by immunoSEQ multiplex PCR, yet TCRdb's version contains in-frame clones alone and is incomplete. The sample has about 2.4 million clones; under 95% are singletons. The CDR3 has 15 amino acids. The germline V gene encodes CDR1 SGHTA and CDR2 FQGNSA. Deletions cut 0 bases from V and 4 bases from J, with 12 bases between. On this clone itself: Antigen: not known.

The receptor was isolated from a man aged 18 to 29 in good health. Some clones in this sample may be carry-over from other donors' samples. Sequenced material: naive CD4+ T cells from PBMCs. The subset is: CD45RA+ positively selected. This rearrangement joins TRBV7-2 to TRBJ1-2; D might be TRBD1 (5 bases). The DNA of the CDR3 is TGTGCCAGCAGCTTAGCGGGTCTAGGGGCCTATGGCTACACCTTC. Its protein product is CASSLAGLGAYGYTF.